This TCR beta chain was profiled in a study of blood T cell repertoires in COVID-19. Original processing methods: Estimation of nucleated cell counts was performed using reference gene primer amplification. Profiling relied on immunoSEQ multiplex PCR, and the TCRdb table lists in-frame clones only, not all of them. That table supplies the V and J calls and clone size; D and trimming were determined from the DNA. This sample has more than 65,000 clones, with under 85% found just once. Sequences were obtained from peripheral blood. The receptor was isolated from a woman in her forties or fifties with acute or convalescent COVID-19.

CDR3 DNA: TGTGCCAGCTCACCACCCGGACACCCAGGCACCATATATTTT. It is translated as CASSPPGHPGTIYF. The chain has TRBV18 and TRBJ1-3; D might be TRBD1 (5 bases). V was shortened by 0 bases and J by 9 bases, with 12 bases between the two germline ends. Germline V gives CDR1 KGHSH, CDR2 LQKENI. This CDR3 has 14 residues.